This T cell receptor beta chain is drawn from a study of blood T cell repertoires in COVID-19. This CDR3 comprises 16 residues. Trimming shortened V by 7 bases and J by 7 bases, and 20 bases separated the two germline ends. The germline V gene encodes CDR1 SNHLY and CDR2 FYNNEI. TCRdb keeps only in-frame clones here, not all; method: immunoSEQ multiplex PCR. The data hold 400,000 to 450,000 clones, with approximately 89% observed a single time. This chain joins TRBV2 and TRBJ1-6; no clear D gene. The receptor's source is a woman in her thirties or forties with COVID-19, enrolled during active disease. The sequenced material came from peripheral blood. The CDR3 reads CASTSRSHSTNSPLHF. The CDR3 DNA reads as TGTGCCAGCACCTCTCGAAGTCACAGTACGAATTCACCCCTCCACTTT.